Here is one T cell receptor beta chain with its context. What it recognizes is unknown. J gave up 4 bases and V 5 bases, and 6 bases lay outside the gene matches. The CDR3 totals 15 residues. The germline gives CDR1 MDHEN, CDR2 SYDVKM. Expressed TCRB transcripts were sequenced because the isolated RNA had all been reverse transcribed beforehand. Clones were sequenced by immunoSEQ multiplex PCR, and TCRdb holds only the in-frame ones, with some missing. The sample shows roughly 400,000 clones, 9.6% of them seen only once. This record belongs to a study of beta chain features in type 1 diabetes. General study results and limits: Patients with Type 1 diabetes showed moderately but significantly shorter TCRB CDR3s in all four CD4+ subsets. Compared to healthy donors, patients appeared to have naive, central memory and Treg TCRB repertoires that were more alike.

The sample consisted of central memory CD4+ T cells from blood. The V call is TRBV28, the J call TRBJ2-7; TRBD2 matches at 12 bases. This clonotype was sampled from a young man with type 1 diabetes. The CDR3 coding sequence is TGTGCCAGCAGTCCCCTAGCGGGAGGGAGGTACGAGCAGTACTTC. This encodes CASSPLAGGRYEQYF.